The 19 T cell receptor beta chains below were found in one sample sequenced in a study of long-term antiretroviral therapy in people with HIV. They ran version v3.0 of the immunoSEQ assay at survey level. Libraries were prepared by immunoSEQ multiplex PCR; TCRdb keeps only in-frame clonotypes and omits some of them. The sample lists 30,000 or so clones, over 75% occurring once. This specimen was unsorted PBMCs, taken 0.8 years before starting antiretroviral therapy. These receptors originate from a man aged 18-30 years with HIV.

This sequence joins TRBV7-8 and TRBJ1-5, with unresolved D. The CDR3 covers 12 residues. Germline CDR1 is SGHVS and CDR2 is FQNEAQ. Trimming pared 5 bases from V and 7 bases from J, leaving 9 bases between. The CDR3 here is CASSPGGQPQHF. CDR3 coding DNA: TGTGCCAGCAGCCCTGGCGGGCAGCCCCAGCATTTT.

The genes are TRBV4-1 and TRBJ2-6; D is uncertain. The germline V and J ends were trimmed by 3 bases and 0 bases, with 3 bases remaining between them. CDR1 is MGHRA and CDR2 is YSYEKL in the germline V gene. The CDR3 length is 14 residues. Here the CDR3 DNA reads TGCGCCAGCAGCCATTCCTCTGGGGCCAACGTCCTGACTTTC. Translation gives CASSHSSGANVLTF.

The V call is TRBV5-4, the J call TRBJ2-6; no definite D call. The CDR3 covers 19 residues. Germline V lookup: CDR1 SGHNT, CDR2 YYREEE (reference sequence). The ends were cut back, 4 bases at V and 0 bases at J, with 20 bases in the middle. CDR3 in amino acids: CASSPLPATQHSGANVLTF. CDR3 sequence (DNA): TGTGCCAGCAGCCCCCTCCCGGCGACGCAGCACTCTGGGGCCAACGTCCTGACTTTC.

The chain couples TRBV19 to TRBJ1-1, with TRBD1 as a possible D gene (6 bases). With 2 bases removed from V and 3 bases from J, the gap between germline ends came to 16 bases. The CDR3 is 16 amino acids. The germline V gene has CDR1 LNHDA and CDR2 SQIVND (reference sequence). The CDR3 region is CASSITGGSTDTEAFF. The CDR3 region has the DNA TGTGCCAGTAGTATAACCGGGGGCAGTACGGACACTGAAGCTTTCTTT.

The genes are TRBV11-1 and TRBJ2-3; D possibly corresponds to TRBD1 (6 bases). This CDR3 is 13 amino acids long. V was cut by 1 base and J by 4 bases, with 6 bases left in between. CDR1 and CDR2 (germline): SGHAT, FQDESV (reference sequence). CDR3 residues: CASSLDRADTQYF. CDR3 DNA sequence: TGTGCCAGCAGCTTAGACAGGGCAGATACGCAGTATTTT.

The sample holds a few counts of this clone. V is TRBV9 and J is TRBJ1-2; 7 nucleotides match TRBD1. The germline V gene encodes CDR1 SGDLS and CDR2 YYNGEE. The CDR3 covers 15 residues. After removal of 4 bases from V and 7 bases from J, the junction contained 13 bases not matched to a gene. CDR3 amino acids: CASSLTGERSSGYTF. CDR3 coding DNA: TGTGCCAGCAGCCTAACAGGGGAGAGGTCAAGTGGCTACACCTTC.

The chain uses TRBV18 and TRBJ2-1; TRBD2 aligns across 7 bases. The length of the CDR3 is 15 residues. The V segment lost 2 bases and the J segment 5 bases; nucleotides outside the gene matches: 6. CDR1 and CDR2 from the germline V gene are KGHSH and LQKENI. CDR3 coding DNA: TGTGCCAGCTCACCATCTAGCGGATTAGACAATGAGCAGTTCTTC. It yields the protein CASSPSSGLDNEQFF.

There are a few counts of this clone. CDR3 DNA sequence: TGTGCCAGCAGATCGGACAGGGAGGATGGCTACGAGCAGTACTTC. As protein: CASRSDREDGYEQYF. V is TRBV28 and J is TRBJ2-7, with 8 bases matching TRBD1. The length of the CDR3 is 15 residues. CDR1 MDHEN and CDR2 SYDVKM come from the germline V gene. V lost 6 bases, J lost 3 bases, and 10 bases stayed unmatched.

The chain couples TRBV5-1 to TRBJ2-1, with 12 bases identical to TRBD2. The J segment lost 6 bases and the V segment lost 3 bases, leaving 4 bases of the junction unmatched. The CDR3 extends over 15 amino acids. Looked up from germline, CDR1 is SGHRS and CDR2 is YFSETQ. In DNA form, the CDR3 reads TGCGCCAGCAGCTCTGGACTAGCGGGGACCAATGAGCAGTTCTTC. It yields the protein CASSSGLAGTNEQFF.

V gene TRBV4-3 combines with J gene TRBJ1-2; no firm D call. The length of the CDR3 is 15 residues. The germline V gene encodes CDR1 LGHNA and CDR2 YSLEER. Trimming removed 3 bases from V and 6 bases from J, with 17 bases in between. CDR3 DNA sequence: TGCGCCAGCAGCCAGGTGGAGACTCTAGCGGATGGCTACACCTTC. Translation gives CASSQVETLADGYTF.

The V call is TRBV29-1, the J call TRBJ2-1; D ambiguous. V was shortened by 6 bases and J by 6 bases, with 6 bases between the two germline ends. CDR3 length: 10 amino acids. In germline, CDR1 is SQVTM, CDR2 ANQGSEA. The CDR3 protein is CSVVGNEQFF. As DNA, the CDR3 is TGCAGCGTCGTTGGCAATGAGCAGTTCTTC.

The CDR3 DNA sequence: TGCGCCAGCAGCCAAGTTTACGGACAGGGGGCGAGGTATGGCTACACCTTC. Its translation: CASSQVYGQGARYGYTF. The chain employs TRBV4-3 and TRBJ1-2; 11 bases line up with TRBD1. The V gene end was trimmed by 1 base and the J gene end by 5 bases; junction bases not matched to a gene: 9. Per the germline V gene, CDR1 is LGHNA and CDR2 is YSLEER. The CDR3 loop spans 17 amino acids.

CDR3 sequence: CASSAWGQQETQYF. CDR3 DNA sequence: TGTGCCAGCAGCGCGTGGGGACAGCAAGAGACCCAGTACTTC. The chain is built from TRBV9 and TRBJ2-5, with TRBD1 identical over 7 bases. The ends lost 3 bases at V and 2 bases at J; junction bases unmatched: 4. The CDR3 contains 14 residues. The germline V gene has CDR1 SGDLS and CDR2 YYNGEE.

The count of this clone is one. The CDR3 region has the DNA TGTGCCAGCAGCGGCCTTTCCTATGGCTACACCTTC. Translation: CASSGLSYGYTF. This chain connects TRBV7-6 to TRBJ1-2; D is undetermined. The V end lost 5 bases, the J end lost 4 bases, and 8 bases lay between the germline ends. The CDR3 extends over 12 amino acids. CDR1 and CDR2 (germline): SGHVS, FNYEAQ. The full variable domain, in which reference TRBV7-6 and TRBJ1-2 provide the parts outside the CDR3, is GAGVSQSPRYKVTKRGQDVALRCDPISGHVSLYWYRQALGQGPEFLTYFNYEAQQDKSGLPNDRFSAERPEGSISTLTIQRTEQRDSAMYRCASSGLSYGYTFGSGTRLTVV.

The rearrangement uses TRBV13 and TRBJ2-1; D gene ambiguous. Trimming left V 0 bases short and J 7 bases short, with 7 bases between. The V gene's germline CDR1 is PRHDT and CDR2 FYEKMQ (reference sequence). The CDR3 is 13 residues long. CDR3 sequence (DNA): TGTGCCAGCAGCTTAGGTAGGGAAAATGAGCAGTTCTTC. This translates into CASSLGRENEQFF.

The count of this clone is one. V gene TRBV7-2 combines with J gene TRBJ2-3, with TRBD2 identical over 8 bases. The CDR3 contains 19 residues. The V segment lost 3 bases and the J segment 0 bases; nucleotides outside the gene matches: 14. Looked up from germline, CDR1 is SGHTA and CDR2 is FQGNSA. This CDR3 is CASSFLGHSGILSTDTQYF. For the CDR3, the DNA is TGTGCCAGCAGCTTTCTAGGCCATAGCGGGATCCTTAGCACAGATACGCAGTATTTT.

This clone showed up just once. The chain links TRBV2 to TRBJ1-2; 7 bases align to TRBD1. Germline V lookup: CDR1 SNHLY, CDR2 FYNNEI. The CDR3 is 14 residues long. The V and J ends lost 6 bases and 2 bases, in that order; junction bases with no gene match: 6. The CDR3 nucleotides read TGTGCCAGCAGGCTGACGGGACAGAACTATGGCTACACCTTC. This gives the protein CASRLTGQNYGYTF.

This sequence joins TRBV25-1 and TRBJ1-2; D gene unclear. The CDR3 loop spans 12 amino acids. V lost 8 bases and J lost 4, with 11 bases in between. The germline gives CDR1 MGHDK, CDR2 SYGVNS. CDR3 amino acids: CASQSFSYGYTF. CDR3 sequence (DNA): TGTGCCAGCCAAAGCTTTTCCTATGGCTACACCTTC.

This CDR3 reads CASSQGTGPTLNQPQHF. The CDR3 bases are TGTGCCAGCTCGCAGGGGACAGGGCCCACGTTAAATCAGCCCCAGCATTTT. The chain uses TRBV18 and TRBJ1-5; TRBD1 matches 9 bases. Germline V gene data show CDR1 as KGHSH and CDR2 as LQKENI. The CDR3 extends over 17 amino acids. J gave up 4 bases and V 6 bases, and 13 bases lay outside the gene matches.